This record concerns one T cell receptor beta chain sequence. Per the germline V gene, CDR1 is LNHDA and CDR2 is SQIVND (reference sequence). The trim removed 5 bases at V and 5 bases at J, leaving 6 bases unmatched. CDR3 length: 16 residues. The data were taken from a study of blood T cell repertoires in COVID-19. Study summary: T cells, B-cell-depleted T cells, or PBMCs supplied cDNA or gDNA.

In the authors' methods: Amplification of reference gene primers provided the estimated nucleated cell counts. Method: immunoSEQ multiplex PCR; TCRdb's copy keeps in-frame clones and lacks some. V, J and clone size derive from that table, while D and trimming were established from the DNA sequence. Of 200,000 to 250,000 clones in the sample, about nine tenths are singletons; the top ten hold 4% to 5.5%. The sample was peripheral blood. The rearrangement links TRBV19 to TRBJ2-5; 15 nucleotides match TRBD2. This receptor was identified in a woman aged 40 to 49 with acute or convalescent COVID-19. The CDR3 DNA reads TGTGCCAGTAGTGTGGGACTAGCGGGGGGAGGGGAGACCCAGTACTTC. It translates to CASSVGLAGGGETQYF.